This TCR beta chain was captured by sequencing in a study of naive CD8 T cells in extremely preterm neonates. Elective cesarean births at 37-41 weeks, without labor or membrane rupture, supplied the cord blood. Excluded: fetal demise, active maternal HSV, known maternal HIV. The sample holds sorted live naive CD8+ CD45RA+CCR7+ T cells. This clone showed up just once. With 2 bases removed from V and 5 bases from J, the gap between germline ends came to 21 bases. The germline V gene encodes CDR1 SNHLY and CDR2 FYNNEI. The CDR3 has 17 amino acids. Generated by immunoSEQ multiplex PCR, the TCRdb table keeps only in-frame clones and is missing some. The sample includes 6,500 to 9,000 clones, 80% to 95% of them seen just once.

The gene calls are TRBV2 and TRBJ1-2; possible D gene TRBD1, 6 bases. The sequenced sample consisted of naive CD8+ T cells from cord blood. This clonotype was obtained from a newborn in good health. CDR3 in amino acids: CASSETSGLGGQYGYTF. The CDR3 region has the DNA TGTGCCAGCAGTGAAACTTCGGGGCTCGGGGGGCAATATGGCTACACCTTC. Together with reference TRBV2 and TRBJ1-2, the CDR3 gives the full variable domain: EPEVTQTPSHQVTQMGQEVILRCVPISNHLYFYWYRQILGQKVEFLVSFYNNEISEKSEIFDDQFSVERPDGSNFTLKIRSTKLEDSAMYFCASSETSGLGGQYGYTFGSGTRLTVV.